This T cell receptor beta chain was documented in a study of T cells after yellow fever vaccination. Turning to the study itself: SMART-Seq v4 Ultra Low Input prepared the low-cell-number fractions.

Study-wide points: Abundant contaminating clonotypes from the bulk population could appear in FACS-sorted repertoires. Reappearing after the booster were most of the clones from primary vaccination (96% CD4, approximately 88% CD8).

Details on this clonotype: Its antigen is not identified.

5'RACE template switching produced TCR cDNA carrying a universal primer site and UMIs. TCRdb passed the 5' RACE reads through MiXCR, listing each CDR3 protein once. The sample lists fewer than 400,000 distinct CDR3 sequences, about 11% occurring once. Losses at the gene ends were 7 bases for V and 14 bases for J; bases not matched to a gene: 11. The CDR3 loop spans 11 amino acids. Germline V gene lookup returns CDR1 SQVTM and CDR2 ANQGSEA. The chain is built from TRBV29-1 and TRBJ2-5; TRBD2 aligns across 9 bases. The sample consisted of CD4+ T cells sorted from PBMCs, taken 45 days after the yellow fever booster vaccination. The sequence came from a man between 18 and 29 years old who received the YFV17D yellow fever vaccine. The DNA of the CDR3 is TGCAGCGCCGGGGAGCGGGGGGCCCCCTACTTC. The encoded protein is CSAGERGAPYF.